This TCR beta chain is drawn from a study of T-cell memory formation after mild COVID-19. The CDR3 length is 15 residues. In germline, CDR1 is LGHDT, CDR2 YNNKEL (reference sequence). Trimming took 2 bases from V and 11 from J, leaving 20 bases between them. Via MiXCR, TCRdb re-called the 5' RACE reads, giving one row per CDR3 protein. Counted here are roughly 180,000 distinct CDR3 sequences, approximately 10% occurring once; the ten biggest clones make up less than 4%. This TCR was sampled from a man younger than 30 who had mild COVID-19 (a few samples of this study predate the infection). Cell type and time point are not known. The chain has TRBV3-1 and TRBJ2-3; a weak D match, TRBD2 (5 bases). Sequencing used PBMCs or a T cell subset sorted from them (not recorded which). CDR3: CASSQLVRGGRRQYF. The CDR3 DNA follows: TGTGCCAGCAGCCAACTAGTACGTGGAGGACGAAGGCAGTATTTT.